The 18 T cell receptor beta chains in this list originate from one sample, sequenced in a study of breast tumors, draining lymph nodes, adjacent tissues. Breast cancer patients provided tissue from their axillary draining lymph nodes. A single record per CDR3 protein comes from TCRdb applying MiXCR to the multiplex PCR reads. In the table there are fewer than 200,000 distinct CDR3 sequences, about 34% of which are singletons. The specimen was axillary lymph node tissue. The receptors were gathered from a female donor with breast cancer. Some clones in this sample may be carry-over from other donors' samples.

This clonotype was detected many times. This chain uses TRBV9 with TRBJ2-7; D is possibly TRBD1 (7 bases). The CDR3 is made up of 14 amino acids. Trimming shortened V by 3 bases and J by 3 bases, and 13 bases separated the two germline ends. CDR1 is SGDLS, CDR2 YYNGEE, per germline. In DNA, the CDR3 is TGTGCCAGCAGCGGGCGGGACAGTCACTACGAGCAGTACTTC. It specifies CASSGRDSHYEQYF.

The chain carries TRBV19 and TRBJ2-3, with 8 bases matching TRBD1. Germline assignment: CDR1 LNHDA and CDR2 SQIVND (reference sequence). This CDR3 is 15 amino acids long. CDR3 amino acids: CHSDLNRDRTDTQYF. The CDR3 DNA reads as TGTCACAGTGATCTAAACCGGGACAGGACAGATACGCAGTATTTT.

This clonotype was seen repeatedly, ten times or more. This CDR3 reads CASSAGLDLSEQYF. CDR3 DNA: TGCGCCAGCAGCGCAGGACTAGACTTGTCCGAGCAGTACTTC. The J gene is TRBJ2-7, the V gene TRBV5-1; TRBD2 matches at 7 bases. The V and J ends lost 4 bases and 6 bases, in that order; junction bases with no gene match: 10. Germline V CDR1 and CDR2: SGHRS, YFSETQ. The CDR3 spans 14 residues. The full variable domain, rest sourced from reference TRBV5-1 and TRBJ2-7, is KAGVTQTPRYLIKTRGQQVTLSCSPISGHRSVSWYQQTPGQGLQFLFEYFSETQRNKGNFPGRFSGRQFSNSRSEMNVSTLELGDSALYLCASSAGLDLSEQYFGPGTRLTVT.

Comments on this clonotype: It is likely a read error, because the conserved phenylalanine at the end of the CDR3 is missing. No DNA is shown, since the ends of the CDR3 on it are uncertain; the CDR3 is the one TCRdb lists. V and J are TRBV11-2 and TRBJ1-6. Germline V gives CDR1 SGHAT, CDR2 FQNNGV. 9 amino acids form the CDR3, both terminal residues included. The CDR3 reads CASSLGRSS.

This clonotype was counted at least ten times. The chain combines TRBV5-1 with TRBJ2-2, with 14 bases that match TRBD2. CDR1 and CDR2 from the germline V gene are SGHRS and YFSETQ. The CDR3 is 16 amino acids. The V and J ends lost 4 bases and 4 bases, in that order; junction bases with no gene match: 3. CDR3 in DNA: TGCGCCAGCAGCACAGGACTAGCGGGGGGCACCGGGGAGCTGTTTTTT. Its translation: CASSTGLAGGTGELFF.

The chain carries TRBV10-2 and TRBJ1-1; possibly TRBD1 for D (6 bases). CDR1 and CDR2 (germline): WSHSY, SAAADI. V lost 4 bases to trimming and J lost 3 bases, with 9 bases between them. The CDR3 has 13 amino acids. The chain's CDR3 is CASSVYRDTEAFF. The DNA for the CDR3 is TGCGCCAGCAGTGTCTACAGGGACACTGAAGCTTTCTTT.

Ten or more counts support this clonotype. With a much larger clone just one base away, this may be a read error. The rearrangement joins TRBV20-1 to TRBJ2-7; D is undetermined. The CDR3 is 14 amino acids. Germline lookup yields CDR1 DFQATT and CDR2 SNEGSKA (reference sequence). The CDR3 loop reads CSARHGRRSSEQYF. In DNA form, the CDR3 reads TGCAGTGCTAGACACGGGCGGCGTTCCTCCGAGCAGTACTTC.

V usage is TRBV7-3 and J usage is TRBJ2-1; D remains ambiguous. CDR1 is SGHTA and CDR2 is FQGTGA in the germline V gene. CDR3 length equals 14 residues. With 2 bases removed from V and 3 bases from J, the gap between germline ends came to 8 bases. CDR3 bases: TGTGCCAGCAGCTTAGCAGCAAACTACAATGAGCAGTTCTTC. This codes for CASSLAANYNEQFF.

The gene calls are TRBV29-1 and TRBJ1-1; no reliable D call. In germline, CDR1 is SQVTM, CDR2 ANQGSEA. The CDR3 has 15 amino acids. Deletions cut 1 base from V and 4 bases from J, with 16 bases between. In DNA form, the CDR3 reads TGCAGCGTTGAAGTTTGGGGAGTCGTAGGCACTGAAGCTTTCTTT. Amino acids: CSVEVWGVVGTEAFF.

With respect to this clonotype: This may be a read error: a much more frequent sequence differs by one nucleotide. V and J are TRBV20-1 and TRBJ2-1; TRBD2 aligns across 7 bases. The V and J ends lost 5 bases and 6 bases, in that order; junction bases with no gene match: 25. Germline CDR1 reads DFQATT; CDR2 reads SNEGSKA (reference sequence). The CDR3 is made up of 19 amino acids. CDR3 sequence reads: CSALLGGLAAKPGRNEQFF. The CDR3 DNA follows: TGCAGTGCTCTTCTAGGAGGGCTAGCGGCGAAACCCGGTCGCAATGAGCAGTTCTTC.

This clonotype was recorded at least ten times. The chain combines TRBV19 with TRBJ1-5; no firm D call. With 5 bases removed from V and 0 bases from J, the gap between germline ends came to 8 bases. The CDR3 is made up of 14 amino acids. Germline V gene sequence: CDR1 LNHDA, CDR2 SQIVND (reference sequence). The CDR3 sequence is CASSDMYSNQPQHF. The CDR3 DNA reads as TGTGCCAGTAGTGACATGTATAGCAATCAGCCCCAGCATTTT.

This clonotype has at least ten counts. This chain joins TRBV27 and TRBJ2-7, with TRBD1 matching 10 bases. The CDR3 runs 16 residues. Germline lookup yields CDR1 MNHEY and CDR2 SMNVEV (reference sequence). V was clipped by 0 bases and J by 2 bases; unmatched bases: 4. CDR3 nucleotides: TGTGCCAGCAGTTTATCAGGACAGGGGGGCCCCTACGAGCAGTACTTC. It yields the protein CASSLSGQGGPYEQYF.

The J gene is TRBJ2-4, the V gene TRBV19; 8 bases fit TRBD1. Germline loops: CDR1 LNHDA, CDR2 SQIVND (reference sequence). J lost 0 bases, V lost 4 bases, and 5 bases had no gene match. This CDR3 spans 16 amino acids. The CDR3 nucleotides are TGTGCCAGTAGTACCGACAGGGGCGTAGCCAAAAACATTCAGTACTTC. This codes for CASSTDRGVAKNIQYF. Full variable domain (rest looked up from reference TRBV19 and TRBJ2-4): DGGITQSPKYLFRKEGQNVTLSCEQNLNHDAMYWYRQDPGQGLRLIYYSQIVNDFQKGDIAEGYSVSREKKESFPLTVTSAQKNPTAFYLCASSTDRGVAKNIQYFGAGTRLSVL.

This clonotype has ten or more counts. The genes are TRBV7-2 and TRBJ2-3, with D perhaps TRBD1 or TRBD2 (5 bases each). CDR1 and CDR2 (germline): SGHTA, FQGNSA. CDR3 length equals 15 residues. The V and J ends lost 3 bases and 3 bases respectively, with 13 bases between them. CDR3 sequence: CASSLGDWGTDTQYF. In DNA form, the CDR3 reads TGTGCCAGCAGCTTGGGAGATTGGGGGACAGATACGCAGTATTTT.

In its sample, this clonotype was seen many times. V and J are TRBV20-1 and TRBJ2-7; no clear D gene. Germline V gene sequence: CDR1 DFQATT, CDR2 SNEGSKA (reference sequence). The germline V and J ends were trimmed by 5 bases and 2 bases, with 13 bases remaining between them. This CDR3 is 13 amino acids long. The CDR3 here is CSAVELVTYEQYF. The CDR3 nucleotides are TGCAGTGCTGTGGAGCTAGTAACCTACGAGCAGTACTTC.

This clonotype was observed at least ten times. Since a much larger clone is just one base distant, this may be a read error. This chain links TRBV12-3 or TRBV12-4 with TRBJ2-7, with TRBD1 as a possible D gene (6 bases). CDR3 length: 13 amino acids. V was pared by 5 bases and J by 4 bases, with 12 bases between. CDR3 DNA sequence: TGTGCCAGCAGTAGCACAGGGTGGTACGAGCAGTACTTC. As protein: CASSSTGWYEQYF.

The V and J genes are TRBV7-2 and TRBJ2-1; D ambiguous. Trimming left V 5 bases short and J 4 bases short, with 15 bases between. This CDR3 is built from 15 residues. The germline V gene has CDR1 SGHTA and CDR2 FQGNSA. The CDR3 DNA sequence: TGTGCCAGCAGCCTAGGTGCTCCCACATACAATGAGCAGTTCTTC. Residues: CASSLGAPTYNEQFF.

The chain is built from TRBV7-9 and TRBJ2-6; D call uncertain. V dropped 5 bases and J dropped 2 bases, with 7 bases sitting between them. The germline CDR1 and CDR2 sequences are SEHNR and FQNEAQ (reference sequence). The CDR3 runs 14 residues. In DNA form, the CDR3 reads TGTGCCAGCAGCGGGGTCACTGGGGCCAACGTCCTGACTTTC. Translation gives CASSGVTGANVLTF.